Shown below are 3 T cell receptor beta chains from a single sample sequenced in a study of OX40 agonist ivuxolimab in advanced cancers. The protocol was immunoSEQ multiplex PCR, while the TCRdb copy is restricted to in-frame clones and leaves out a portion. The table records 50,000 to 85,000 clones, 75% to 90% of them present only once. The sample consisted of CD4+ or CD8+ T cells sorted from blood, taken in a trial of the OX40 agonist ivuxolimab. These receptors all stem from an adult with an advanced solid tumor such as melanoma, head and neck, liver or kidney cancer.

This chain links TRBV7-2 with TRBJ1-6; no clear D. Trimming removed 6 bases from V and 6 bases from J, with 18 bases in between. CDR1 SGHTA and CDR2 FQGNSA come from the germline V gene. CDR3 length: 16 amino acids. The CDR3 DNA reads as TGTGCCAGCAGTCTGGGCATCCCCTCCGGTAATTCACCCCTCCACTTT. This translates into CASSLGIPSGNSPLHF. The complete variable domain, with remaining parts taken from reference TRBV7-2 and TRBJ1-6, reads GAGVSQSPSNKVTEKGKDVELRCDPISGHTALYWYRQSLGQGLEFLIYFQGNSAPDKSGLPSDRFSAERTGGSVSTLTIQRTQQEDSAVYLCASSLGIPSGNSPLHFGNGTRLTVT.

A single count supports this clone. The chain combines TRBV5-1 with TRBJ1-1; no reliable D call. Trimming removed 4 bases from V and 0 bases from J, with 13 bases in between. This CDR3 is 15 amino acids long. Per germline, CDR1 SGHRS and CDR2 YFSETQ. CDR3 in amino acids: CASSLGGVMNTEAFF. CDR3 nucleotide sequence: TGCGCCAGCAGCCTAGGAGGAGTCATGAACACTGAAGCTTTCTTT.

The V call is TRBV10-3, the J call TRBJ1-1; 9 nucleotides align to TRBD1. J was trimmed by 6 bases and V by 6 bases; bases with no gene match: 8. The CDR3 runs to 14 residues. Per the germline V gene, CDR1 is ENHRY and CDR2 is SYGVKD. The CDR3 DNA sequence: TGTGCCATCAGGGGGGACAGGGAGGTCGCTGAAGCTTTCTTT. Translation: CAIRGDREVAEAFF.